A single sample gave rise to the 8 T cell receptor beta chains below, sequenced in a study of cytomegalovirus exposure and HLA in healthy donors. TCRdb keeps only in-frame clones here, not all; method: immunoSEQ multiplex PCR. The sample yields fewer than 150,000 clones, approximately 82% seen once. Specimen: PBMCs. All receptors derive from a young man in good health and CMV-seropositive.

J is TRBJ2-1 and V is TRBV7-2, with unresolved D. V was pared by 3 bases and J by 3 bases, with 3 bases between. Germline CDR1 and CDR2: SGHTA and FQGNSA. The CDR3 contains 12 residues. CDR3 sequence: CASSFNYNEQFF. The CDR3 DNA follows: TGTGCCAGCAGCTTCAACTACAATGAGCAGTTCTTC.

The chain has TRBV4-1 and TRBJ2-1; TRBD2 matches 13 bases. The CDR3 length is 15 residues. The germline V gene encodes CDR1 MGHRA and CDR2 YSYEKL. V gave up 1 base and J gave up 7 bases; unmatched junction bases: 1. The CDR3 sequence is CASSQGLAGGNEQFF. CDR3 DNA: TGCGCCAGCAGCCAAGGACTAGCGGGGGGTAATGAGCAGTTCTTC.

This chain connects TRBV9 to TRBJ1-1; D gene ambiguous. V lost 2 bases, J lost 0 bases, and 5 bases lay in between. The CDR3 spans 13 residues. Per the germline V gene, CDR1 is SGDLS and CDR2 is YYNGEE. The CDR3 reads CASSVLLNTEAFF. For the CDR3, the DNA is TGTGCCAGCAGCGTTCTTCTGAACACTGAAGCTTTCTTT.

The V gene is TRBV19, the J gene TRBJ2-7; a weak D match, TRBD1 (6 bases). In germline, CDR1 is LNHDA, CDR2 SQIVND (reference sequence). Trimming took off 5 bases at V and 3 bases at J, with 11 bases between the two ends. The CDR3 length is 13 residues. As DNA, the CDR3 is TGTGCCAGTAGTCCAACGGACAGCTACGAGCAGTACTTC. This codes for CASSPTDSYEQYF.

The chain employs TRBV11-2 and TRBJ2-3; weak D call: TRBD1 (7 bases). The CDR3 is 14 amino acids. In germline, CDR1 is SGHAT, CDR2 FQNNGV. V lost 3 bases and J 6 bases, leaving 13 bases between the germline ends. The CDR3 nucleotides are TGTGCCAGCAGCTTGTCCAGGGGGAGGGATACGCAGTATTTT. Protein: CASSLSRGRDTQYF.

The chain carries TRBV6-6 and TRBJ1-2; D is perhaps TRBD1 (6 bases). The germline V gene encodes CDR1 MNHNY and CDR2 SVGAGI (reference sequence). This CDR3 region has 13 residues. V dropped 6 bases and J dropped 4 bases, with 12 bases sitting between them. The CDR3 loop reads CASSLRGGYGYTF. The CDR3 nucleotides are TGTGCCAGCAGCCTTAGGGGGGGCTATGGCTACACCTTC.

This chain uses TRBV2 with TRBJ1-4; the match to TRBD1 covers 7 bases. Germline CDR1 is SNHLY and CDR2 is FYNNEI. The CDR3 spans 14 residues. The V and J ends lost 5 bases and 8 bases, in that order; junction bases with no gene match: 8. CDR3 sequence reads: CASSNPGQVEKLFF. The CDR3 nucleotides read TGTGCCAGCAGTAATCCCGGACAGGTGGAAAAACTGTTTTTT.

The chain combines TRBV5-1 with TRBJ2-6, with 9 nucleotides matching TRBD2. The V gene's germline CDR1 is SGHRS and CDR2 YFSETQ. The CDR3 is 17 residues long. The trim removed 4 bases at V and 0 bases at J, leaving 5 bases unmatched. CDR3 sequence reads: CASSTGLAFSGANVLTF. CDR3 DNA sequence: TGCGCCAGCAGCACGGGACTAGCATTCTCTGGGGCCAACGTCCTGACTTTC.